The rows below give T cell receptor beta chains drawn from one sample of a study of blood T cell repertoires in COVID-19. Assay: immunoSEQ multiplex PCR; the TCRdb copy retains only in-frame clones and omits some. The data contain about 200,000 clones, around nine tenths of them seen just once; the ten biggest clones take up 1.5% to 2%. The material sequenced was peripheral blood. The receptors shown here come from a man aged 18 to 30 with active or convalescent COVID-19. The CDR3 runs from the conserved cysteine through the conserved F or W. Each record gives: J gene, clone size, D gene, V gene, CDR3 protein, CDR3 DNA. A D gene is named only where the DNA matches it firmly. Only some rows state a clone size, as once, few, many or a class for expanded clones.

j_gene: TRBJ1-1
abundance: -
d_gene: -
v_gene: TRBV4-3
CDR3aa: CASSPGLTNTEAFF
CDR3nt: TGCGCCAGCAGCCCAGGGCTTACGAACACTGAAGCTTTCTTT

j_gene: TRBJ1-1
abundance: -
d_gene: TRBD1
v_gene: TRBV6-1
CDR3aa: CASSEMGQLEAFF
CDR3nt: TGTGCCAGCAGTGAAATGGGACAGCTTGAAGCTTTCTTT

j_gene: TRBJ1-2
abundance: few
d_gene: TRBD1
v_gene: TRBV2
CDR3aa: CASSRDRENYGYTF
CDR3nt: TGTGCCAGCAGTAGAGACAGGGAGAACTATGGCTACACCTTC

j_gene: TRBJ1-5
abundance: once
d_gene: -
v_gene: TRBV7-2
CDR3aa: CASSLISQTTQPQHF
CDR3nt: TGTGCCAGCAGCTTAATATCACAGACTACTCAGCCCCAGCATTTT

j_gene: TRBJ1-5
abundance: -
d_gene: -
v_gene: TRBV6-1
CDR3aa: CASSETEPQPQHF
CDR3nt: TGTGCCAGCAGTGAGACAGAGCCCCAGCCCCAGCATTTT

j_gene: TRBJ2-3
abundance: once
d_gene: -
v_gene: TRBV5-4
CDR3aa: CASSQGAGTDTQYF
CDR3nt: TGTGCCAGCAGTCAAGGGGCGGGCACAGATACGCAGTATTTT

j_gene: TRBJ2-7
abundance: few
d_gene: -
v_gene: TRBV3-1/TRBV3-2
CDR3aa: CASSQVPFYEQYF
CDR3nt: TGTGCCAGCAGCCAAGTCCCCTTCTACGAGCAGTACTTC

j_gene: TRBJ2-5
abundance: few
d_gene: TRBD1
v_gene: TRBV4-2
CDR3aa: CASSQGTGREGVETQYF
CDR3nt: TGTGCCAGCAGCCAAGGGACAGGTCGCGAGGGCGTGGAGACCCAGTACTTC

j_gene: TRBJ1-2
abundance: -
d_gene: TRBD1
v_gene: TRBV11-2
CDR3aa: CASSLAPTGLTGGGYTF
CDR3nt: TGTGCCAGCAGCTTAGCACCGACCGGATTGACAGGGGGAGGCTACACCTTC

j_gene: TRBJ1-2
abundance: -
d_gene: TRBD1
v_gene: TRBV10-3
CDR3aa: CAISESGTGTNYGYYTF
CDR3nt: TGTGCCATCAGTGAGTCCGGGACAGGGACTAACTATGGCTACTACACCTTC

j_gene: TRBJ1-6
abundance: -
d_gene: TRBD1
v_gene: TRBV30
CDR3aa: CAFQGANSPLHF
CDR3nt: TGTGCCTTCCAGGGGGCCAATTCACCCCTCCACTTT

j_gene: TRBJ1-2
abundance: -
d_gene: TRBD1
v_gene: TRBV19
CDR3aa: CASSIQTGDNYGYTF
CDR3nt: TGTGCCAGTAGTATTCAGACAGGGGATAACTATGGCTACACCTTC

j_gene: TRBJ1-5
abundance: -
d_gene: -
v_gene: TRBV6-2/TRBV6-3
CDR3aa: CASSYHSNQPQHF
CDR3nt: TGTGCCAGCAGTTACCATAGCAATCAGCCCCAGCATTTT

j_gene: TRBJ2-5
abundance: -
d_gene: -
v_gene: TRBV6-5
CDR3aa: CASSPWASRETQYF
CDR3nt: TGTGCCAGCAGTCCCTGGGCTAGCAGGGAGACCCAGTACTTC

j_gene: TRBJ1-3
abundance: -
d_gene: -
v_gene: TRBV18
CDR3aa: CASSPRVGQAFSGNTIYF
CDR3nt: TGTGCCAGCTCACCACGGGTTGGTCAGGCTTTCTCTGGAAACACCATATATTTT

j_gene: TRBJ2-3
abundance: -
d_gene: TRBD2
v_gene: TRBV19
CDR3aa: CASSPGLAGGDTQYF
CDR3nt: TGTGCCAGTAGTCCAGGACTAGCGGGGGGCGATACGCAGTATTTT

j_gene: TRBJ2-5
abundance: -
d_gene: TRBD1
v_gene: TRBV5-6
CDR3aa: CASSLGTGGEETQYF
CDR3nt: TGTGCCAGCAGCTTGGGGACAGGGGGCGAGGAGACCCAGTACTTC

j_gene: TRBJ2-6
abundance: -
d_gene: -
v_gene: TRBV24-1
CDR3aa: CATSDNSRGSGANVLTF
CDR3nt: TGTGCCACCAGTGATAACTCCCGCGGGTCTGGGGCCAACGTCCTGACTTTC

j_gene: TRBJ1-4
abundance: -
d_gene: -
v_gene: TRBV5-1
CDR3aa: CASSSTQNEKLFF
CDR3nt: TGCGCCAGCAGCTCCACACAAAACGAAAAACTGTTTTTT

j_gene: TRBJ1-6
abundance: -
d_gene: -
v_gene: TRBV24-1
CDR3aa: CATSEGGSYNSPLHF
CDR3nt: TGTGCCACCAGTGAAGGGGGCTCCTATAATTCACCCCTCCACTTT

j_gene: TRBJ1-4
abundance: -
d_gene: TRBD1
v_gene: TRBV9
CDR3aa: CASSRQGGNNEKLFF
CDR3nt: TGTGCCAGCAGCCGGCAGGGGGGAAATAATGAAAAACTGTTTTTT

j_gene: TRBJ1-5
abundance: -
d_gene: -
v_gene: TRBV7-8
CDR3aa: CASSLARDSSNQPQHF
CDR3nt: TGTGCCAGCAGCTTAGCTCGGGACTCGAGCAATCAGCCCCAGCATTTT

j_gene: TRBJ2-5
abundance: -
d_gene: -
v_gene: TRBV5-4
CDR3aa: CASSQGQSQETQYF
CDR3nt: TGTGCCAGCAGCCAAGGACAGAGCCAAGAGACCCAGTACTTC

j_gene: TRBJ2-1
abundance: -
d_gene: -
v_gene: TRBV18
CDR3aa: CASSPPETRLNEQFF
CDR3nt: TGTGCCAGCTCACCACCTGAGACTAGATTGAATGAGCAGTTCTTC

j_gene: TRBJ2-7
abundance: -
d_gene: -
v_gene: TRBV6-5
CDR3aa: CASSYSPGRSPYEQYF
CDR3nt: TGTGCCAGCAGTTACTCCCCAGGGCGATCGCCCTACGAGCAGTACTTC

j_gene: TRBJ1-2
abundance: -
d_gene: -
v_gene: TRBV9
CDR3aa: CASSLQSGVFYGYTF
CDR3nt: TGTGCCAGCAGCTTACAATCAGGGGTTTTCTATGGCTACACCTTC

j_gene: TRBJ2-1
abundance: -
d_gene: -
v_gene: TRBV5-6
CDR3aa: CASSRGGTVSYNEQFF
CDR3nt: TGTGCCAGCAGCCGGGGAGGCACTGTCTCCTACAATGAGCAGTTCTTC

j_gene: TRBJ1-2
abundance: -
d_gene: -
v_gene: TRBV19
CDR3aa: CASRHGETLHGYTF
CDR3nt: TGTGCCAGTAGACATGGGGAGACACTTCATGGCTACACCTTC

j_gene: TRBJ1-2
abundance: -
d_gene: -
v_gene: TRBV6-1
CDR3aa: CASSEGGRGWGYTF
CDR3nt: TGTGCCAGCAGTGAAGGGGGAAGGGGATGGGGCTACACCTTC

j_gene: TRBJ1-1
abundance: -
d_gene: -
v_gene: TRBV5-1
CDR3aa: CASSLETEIKAFF
CDR3nt: TGCGCCAGCAGCTTGGAAACAGAAATTAAAGCTTTCTTT

j_gene: TRBJ1-6
abundance: once
d_gene: -
v_gene: TRBV10-1
CDR3aa: CASILDFVPLHF
CDR3nt: TGCGCCAGCATTCTAGACTTCGTACCCCTCCACTTT

j_gene: TRBJ2-3
abundance: -
d_gene: TRBD1
v_gene: TRBV7-9
CDR3aa: CASSTGTGGRDTQYF
CDR3nt: TGTGCCAGCAGTACCGGGACAGGGGGCAGAGATACGCAGTATTTT

j_gene: TRBJ2-6
abundance: -
d_gene: TRBD2
v_gene: TRBV7-2
CDR3aa: CASSLASLAEHSGANVLTF
CDR3nt: TGTGCCAGCAGCTTAGCGTCACTAGCGGAACACTCTGGGGCCAACGTCCTGACTTTC

j_gene: TRBJ1-5
abundance: -
d_gene: -
v_gene: TRBV19
CDR3aa: CASSPQGNQPQHF
CDR3nt: TGTGCCAGTAGTCCCCAGGGCAATCAGCCCCAGCATTTT

j_gene: TRBJ1-5
abundance: -
d_gene: TRBD1
v_gene: TRBV7-9
CDR3aa: CASSRQGESQPQHF
CDR3nt: TGTGCCAGCAGCCGACAGGGGGAAAGTCAGCCCCAGCATTTT